Listed below are T cell receptor beta chains from one sample, sequenced in a study of blood T cell repertoires in COVID-19. The assay was immunoSEQ multiplex PCR, and TCRdb's table has in-frame clones only and misses some. The sample contains 30,000 to 45,000 clones, approximately 81% of which appear only once. Sequencing was performed on peripheral blood. These receptors all stem from a man older than 75 with active or convalescent COVID-19. Each CDR3 is given without its conserved first and last residue. Fields, in order: clone size, V gene, CDR3 protein. Clone sizes are given selectively: once, few, many, or a class where the clone is expanded.

abundance: once
v_gene: TRBV27
CDR3aa: ASSLRRLSYNSPLH

abundance: .
v_gene: TRBV3-1/TRBV3-2
CDR3aa: ASSQPSGDLGTQY

abundance: few
v_gene: TRBV5-1
CDR3aa: ASSLGQGNTIY

abundance: few
v_gene: TRBV18
CDR3aa: ASSPRQGSGNTIY

abundance: .
v_gene: TRBV12-3/TRBV12-4
CDR3aa: ASNREVNTEAF

abundance: .
v_gene: TRBV30
CDR3aa: AWSVSSVTEAF

abundance: few
v_gene: TRBV4-1
CDR3aa: ASSQNDGRYNEQF

abundance: .
v_gene: TRBV7-8
CDR3aa: ASSLQGVFFSEQY

abundance: .
v_gene: TRBV19
CDR3aa: ASSAPGQPNTEAF

abundance: .
v_gene: TRBV19
CDR3aa: ASSLLGTGRLHTIY

abundance: .
v_gene: TRBV3-1/TRBV3-2
CDR3aa: ASSQRHQTNSPLH

abundance: .
v_gene: TRBV9
CDR3aa: ASSVGPTGELF

abundance: .
v_gene: TRBV14
CDR3aa: ASSHDRAANTGELF

abundance: .
v_gene: TRBV7-3
CDR3aa: ASSLTSASRETQY

abundance: .
v_gene: TRBV2
CDR3aa: ASRPGQGHQPQH

abundance: .
v_gene: TRBV27
CDR3aa: ASSFQGAMNTEAF

abundance: .
v_gene: TRBV7-9
CDR3aa: ASSSGTDNEKLF

abundance: .
v_gene: TRBV12-3/TRBV12-4
CDR3aa: ASGTGNTIY

abundance: .
v_gene: TRBV4-3
CDR3aa: ASSQDPTVAGELF

abundance: .
v_gene: TRBV5-1
CDR3aa: ASIDRRASGANVLT

abundance: .
v_gene: TRBV19
CDR3aa: ASRRAGTSTDTQY

abundance: .
v_gene: TRBV2
CDR3aa: ASSEGLALGEQY

abundance: few
v_gene: TRBV7-3
CDR3aa: ASSTGQGVSNYNSPLH

abundance: .
v_gene: TRBV7-9
CDR3aa: ASSDRLAGGLYEQY